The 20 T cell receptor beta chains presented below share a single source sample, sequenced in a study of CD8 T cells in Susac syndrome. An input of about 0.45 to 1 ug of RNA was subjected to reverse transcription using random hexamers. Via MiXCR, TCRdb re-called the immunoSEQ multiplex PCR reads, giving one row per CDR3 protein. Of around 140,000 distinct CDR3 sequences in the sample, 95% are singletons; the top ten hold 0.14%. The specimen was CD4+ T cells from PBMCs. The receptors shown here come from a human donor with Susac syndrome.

The DNA for the CDR3 is TGCGCCAGCAGCTTGGAGGGGAATAGCAATCAGCCCCAGCATTTT. The encoded protein is CASSLEGNSNQPQHF. The chain is built from TRBV5-1 and TRBJ1-5; D might be TRBD1 (5 bases). CDR1 and CDR2 from the germline V gene are SGHRS and YFSETQ. V gave up 0 bases and J gave up 0 bases, with 7 bases separating them. The CDR3 spans 15 residues.

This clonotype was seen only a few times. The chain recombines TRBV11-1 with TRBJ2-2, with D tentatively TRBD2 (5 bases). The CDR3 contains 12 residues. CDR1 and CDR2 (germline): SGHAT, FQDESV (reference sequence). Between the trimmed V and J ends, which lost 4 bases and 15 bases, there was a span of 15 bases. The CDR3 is CASSSVGPGVFF. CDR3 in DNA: TGTGCCAGCAGCTCCGTCGGGCCCGGGGTGTTTTTT.

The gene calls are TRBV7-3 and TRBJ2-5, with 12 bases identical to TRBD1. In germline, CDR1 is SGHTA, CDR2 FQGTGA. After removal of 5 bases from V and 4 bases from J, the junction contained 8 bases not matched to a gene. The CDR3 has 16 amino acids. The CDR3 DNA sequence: TGTGCCAGCAGCGCAGGGGACAGGGGGCGCCGAGAGACCCAGTACTTC. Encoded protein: CASSAGDRGRRETQYF.

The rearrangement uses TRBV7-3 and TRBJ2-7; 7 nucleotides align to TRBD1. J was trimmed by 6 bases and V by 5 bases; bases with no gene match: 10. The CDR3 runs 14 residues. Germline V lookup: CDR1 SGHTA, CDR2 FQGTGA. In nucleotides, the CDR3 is TGTGCCAGCAGCCCCGATGGGACAGCCGGCGAGCAGTACTTC. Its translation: CASSPDGTAGEQYF.

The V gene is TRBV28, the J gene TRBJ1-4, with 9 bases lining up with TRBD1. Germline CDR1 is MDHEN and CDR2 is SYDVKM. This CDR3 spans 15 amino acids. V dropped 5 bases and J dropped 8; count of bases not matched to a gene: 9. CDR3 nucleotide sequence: TGTGCCAGCAGTCTCGGGGGACAGGGTGGAGAAAAACTGTTTTTT. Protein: CASSLGGQGGEKLFF.

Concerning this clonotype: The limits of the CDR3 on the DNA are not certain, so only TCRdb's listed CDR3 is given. CDR3: CASSSAPGQGMQPQHF. The genes are TRBV12-3 or TRBV12-4 and TRBJ1-5; the table's D call, TRBD1, has no DNA check behind it. The CDR3 has 16 residues if both end residues are counted.

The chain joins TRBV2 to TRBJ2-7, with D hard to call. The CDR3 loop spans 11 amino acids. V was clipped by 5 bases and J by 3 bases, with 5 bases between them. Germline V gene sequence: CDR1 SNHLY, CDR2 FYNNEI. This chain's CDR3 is CASSKIYEQYF. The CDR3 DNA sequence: TGTGCCAGCAGTAAAATCTACGAGCAGTACTTC.

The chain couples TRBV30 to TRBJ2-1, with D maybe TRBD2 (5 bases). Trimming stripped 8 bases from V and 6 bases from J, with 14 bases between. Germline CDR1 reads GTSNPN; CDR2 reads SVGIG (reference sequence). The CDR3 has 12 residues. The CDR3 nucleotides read TGTGCCGGCACCGCGGGCTCCAATGAGCAGTTCTTC. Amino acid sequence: CAGTAGSNEQFF.

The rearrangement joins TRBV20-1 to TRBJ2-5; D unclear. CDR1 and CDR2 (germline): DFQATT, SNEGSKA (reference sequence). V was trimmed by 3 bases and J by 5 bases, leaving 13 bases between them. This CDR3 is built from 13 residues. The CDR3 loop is CSASALVTETQYF. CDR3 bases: TGCAGTGCTAGCGCATTGGTAACGGAGACCCAGTACTTC.

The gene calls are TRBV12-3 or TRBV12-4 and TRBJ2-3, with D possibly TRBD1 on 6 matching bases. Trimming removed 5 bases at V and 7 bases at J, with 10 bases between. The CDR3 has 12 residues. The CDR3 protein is CASSPDRHTQYF. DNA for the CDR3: TGTGCCAGCAGTCCCGACAGGCATACGCAGTATTTT.

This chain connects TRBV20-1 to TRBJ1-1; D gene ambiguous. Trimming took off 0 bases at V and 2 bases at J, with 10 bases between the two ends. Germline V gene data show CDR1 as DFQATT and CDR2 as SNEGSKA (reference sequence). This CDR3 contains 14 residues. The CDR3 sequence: CSARDSRHNTEAFF. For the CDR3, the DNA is TGCAGTGCTAGAGATAGCCGGCACAACACTGAAGCTTTCTTT.

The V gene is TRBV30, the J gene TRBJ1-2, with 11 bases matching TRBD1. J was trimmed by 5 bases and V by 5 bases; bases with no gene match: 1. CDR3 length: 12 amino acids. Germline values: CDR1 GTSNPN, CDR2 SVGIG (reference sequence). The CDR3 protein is CAWGQGAYGYTF. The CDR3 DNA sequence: TGTGCCTGGGGACAGGGGGCGTATGGCTACACCTTC.

The CDR3 protein is CSVGRGQGDSPLHF. DNA for the CDR3: TGCAGCGTGGGCAGGGGACAGGGTGATTCACCCCTCCACTTT. The chain joins TRBV20-1 to TRBJ1-6; 9 nucleotides align to TRBD1. Germline loops: CDR1 DFQATT, CDR2 SNEGSKA (reference sequence). This CDR3 is built from 14 residues.

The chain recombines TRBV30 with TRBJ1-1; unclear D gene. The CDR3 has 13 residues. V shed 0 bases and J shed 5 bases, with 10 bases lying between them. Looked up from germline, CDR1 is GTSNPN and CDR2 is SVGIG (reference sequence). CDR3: CAWSVSWRTEAFF. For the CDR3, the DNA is TGTGCCTGGAGTGTATCGTGGAGGACTGAAGCTTTCTTT.

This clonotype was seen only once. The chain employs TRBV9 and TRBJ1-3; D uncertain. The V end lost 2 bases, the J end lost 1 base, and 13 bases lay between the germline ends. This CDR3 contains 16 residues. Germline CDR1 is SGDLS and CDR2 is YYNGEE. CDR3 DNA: TGTGCCAGCAGCGTCGGACTACCCGGGTCTGGAAACACCATATATTTT. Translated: CASSVGLPGSGNTIYF.

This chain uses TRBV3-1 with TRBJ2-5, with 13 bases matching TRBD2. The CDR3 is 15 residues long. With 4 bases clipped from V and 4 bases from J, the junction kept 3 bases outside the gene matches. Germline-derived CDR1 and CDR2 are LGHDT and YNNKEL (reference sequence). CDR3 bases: TGTGCCAGCAGCCGACTAGCGGGAGGTGTAGAGACCCAGTACTTC. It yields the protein CASSRLAGGVETQYF.

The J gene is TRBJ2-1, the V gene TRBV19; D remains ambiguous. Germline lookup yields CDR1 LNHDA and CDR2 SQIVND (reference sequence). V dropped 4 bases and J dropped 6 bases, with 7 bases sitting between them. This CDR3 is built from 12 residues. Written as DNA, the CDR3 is TGTGCCAGTAGTAACAGACGCAATGAGCAGTTCTTC. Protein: CASSNRRNEQFF. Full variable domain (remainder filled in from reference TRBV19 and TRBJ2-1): DGGITQSPKYLFRKEGQNVTLSCEQNLNHDAMYWYRQDPGQGLRLIYYSQIVNDFQKGDIAEGYSVSREKKESFPLTVTSAQKNPTAFYLCASSNRRNEQFFGPGTRLTVL.

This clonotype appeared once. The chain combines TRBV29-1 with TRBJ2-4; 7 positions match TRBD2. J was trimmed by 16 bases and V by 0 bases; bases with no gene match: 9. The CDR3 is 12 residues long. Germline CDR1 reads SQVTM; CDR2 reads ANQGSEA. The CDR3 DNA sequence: TGCAGCGTTGAAGATCCACCCCAGGGACTATACTTC. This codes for CSVEDPPQGLYF.

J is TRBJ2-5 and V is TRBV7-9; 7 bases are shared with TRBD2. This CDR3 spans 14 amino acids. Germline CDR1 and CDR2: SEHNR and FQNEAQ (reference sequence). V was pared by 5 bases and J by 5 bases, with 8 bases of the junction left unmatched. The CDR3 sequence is CASSPSGGGETQYF. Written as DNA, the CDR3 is TGTGCCAGCAGCCCCTCCGGGGGAGGGGAGACCCAGTACTTC.

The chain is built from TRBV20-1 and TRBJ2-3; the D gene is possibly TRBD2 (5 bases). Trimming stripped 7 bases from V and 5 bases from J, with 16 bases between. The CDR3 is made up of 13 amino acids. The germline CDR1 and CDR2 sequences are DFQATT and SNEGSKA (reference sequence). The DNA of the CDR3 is TGCAGTGGGTCTGCGGGTTCCGTAGATACGCAGTATTTT. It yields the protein CSGSAGSVDTQYF.